Listed here are 8 T cell receptor beta chains from one sample, sequenced in a study of human T cells and chemical hapten exposure (dated by TCRdb to the early 2020s). The time point label corresponds to: pre-sensitization, week 0. Sample treatment or condition, as interpreted from the label and publication: therapeutic diphenylcyclopropenone sensitization with weekly scalp DPC. The method was RACE. TCRdb records NextSeq 500 as the sequencer. TCRdb reanalyzed the raw reads on its own, using fastp at Q25 for trimming and MiXCR for clone calling, and kept in-frame beta chains. All rows with the same CDR3 protein become a single entry with the most common DNA and genes. The sample table shows a few hundred thousand distinct CDR3 sequences, and roughly 6% are seen once. Around 8.8% of the sample rests with the top ten. The sample here was whole blood, taken in connection with sensitization to the hapten diphenylcyclopropenone (DPC). The origin of the receptors is a woman aged 18 to 35 with alopecia areata. Some clones in this sample may be carry-over from other donors' samples.

The gene calls are TRBV7-9 and TRBJ1-1, with D perhaps TRBD1 (6 bases). Germline assignment: CDR1 SEHNR and CDR2 FQNEAQ (reference sequence). The CDR3 consists of 16 residues. V lost 7 bases to trimming and J lost 1 base, with 19 bases between them. DNA for the CDR3: TGTGCCAGCACCCCCCGGGGGGGCCAAACGAACACTGAAGCTTTCTTT. Amino acid sequence: CASTPRGGQTNTEAFF.

This clonotype was counted between two and nine times. The rearrangement joins TRBV12-3 or TRBV12-4 to TRBJ2-2; TRBD2 might be the D (5 bases). Trimming took off 4 bases at V and 0 bases at J, with 9 bases between the two ends. The CDR3 loop spans 15 amino acids. The CDR3 loop reads CASSSGGSNTGELFF. The DNA for the CDR3 is TGTGCCAGCAGTTCCGGCGGGTCGAACACCGGGGAGCTGTTTTTT.

The chain carries TRBV7-9 and TRBJ2-3, with a tentative D call TRBD1 (6 bases). Trimming took 11 bases from V and 3 from J, leaving 9 bases between them. This CDR3 contains 11 residues. Per the germline V gene, CDR1 is SEHNR and CDR2 is FQNEAQ (reference sequence). CDR3 sequence (DNA): TGTGCCGGTACAGGGACAGATACGCAGTATTTT. It specifies CAGTGTDTQYF.

This clonotype was recorded at least ten times. J is TRBJ2-5 and V is TRBV11-2; possibly TRBD1 for D (6 bases). The CDR3 has 14 amino acids. Germline V gene sequence: CDR1 SGHAT, CDR2 FQNNGV. Trimming removed 6 bases at V and 6 bases at J, with 17 bases between. As DNA, the CDR3 is TGTGCCAGCAGTTCACCGGGACAAAAAAAGACCCAGTACTTC. Encoded protein: CASSSPGQKKTQYF.

The CDR3 nucleotides read TGTGCCAGCAGTGAGTCGAAGGGCGATCAGCCCCAGCATTTT. Translating it yields CASSESKGDQPQHF. This chain joins TRBV25-1 and TRBJ1-5; D is unclear. The CDR3 is 14 residues long. CDR1 is MGHDK, CDR2 SYGVNS, per germline. Trimming took off 3 bases at V and 5 bases at J, with 11 bases between the two ends.

The CDR3 reads CASRPLGGVYGYTF. In DNA form, the CDR3 reads TGTGCCAGCAGGCCGCTTGGGGGCGTGTATGGCTACACCTTC. The chain employs TRBV12-3 or TRBV12-4 and TRBJ1-2; the D gene is possibly TRBD1 (6 bases). The CDR3 totals 14 residues. V lost 6 bases and J 5 bases, leaving 16 bases between the germline ends.

The chain carries TRBV27 and TRBJ1-6; 8 nucleotides match TRBD1. The CDR3 runs 17 residues. Germline values: CDR1 MNHEY, CDR2 SMNVEV (reference sequence). The trim removed 6 bases at V and 6 bases at J, leaving 13 bases unmatched. CDR3 DNA sequence: TGTGCCAGCAGCCGACCCCCAGGGGGCGCACTTAATTCACCCCTCCACTTT. It specifies CASSRPPGGALNSPLHF.

This clonotype showed up many times. The rearrangement links TRBV2 to TRBJ2-7, with D maybe TRBD1 (5 bases). The germline gives CDR1 SNHLY, CDR2 FYNNEI. V lost 6 bases to trimming and J lost 0 bases, with 12 bases between them. CDR3 length: 14 amino acids. As DNA, the CDR3 is TGTGCCAGCAGCAGGGATAACCTCTCCTACGAGCAGTACTTC. Protein: CASSRDNLSYEQYF.